Reported below is one T cell receptor beta chain. Antigen: not known. CD45RO negativity and positive selection for CCR7 defined naive CD8 cells, a population that excluded terminally differentiated effector memory CD45RA+ cells. Donors were Caucasian adults residing in Nashville, Tennessee, USA. The data were obtained in a study of shared clonotypes between healthy human individuals. Regarding the study as a whole: Relative to memory subsets, naive subsets generally showed larger estimated richness.

Trimming took off 0 bases at V and 0 bases at J, with 12 bases between the two ends. Germline V gene data show CDR1 as GTSNPN and CDR2 as SVGIG (reference sequence). The CDR3 is made up of 15 amino acids. TCRdb keeps only in-frame clones here, not all; method: immunoSEQ multiplex PCR. The sample includes around 2.1 million clones, approximately 94% seen only once; the top ten take 1.5% to 2%. The chain links TRBV30 to TRBJ2-7; a weak D match, TRBD2 (6 bases). The sequence was obtained from a man aged 18 to 35 in good health. Some clones in this sample may be carry-over from other donors' samples. Input material: naive CD8+ T cells from PBMCs. The CDR3 spells CAWSVPGGDSYEQYF. The CDR3, as DNA: TGTGCCTGGAGTGTACCCGGCGGGGACTCCTACGAGCAGTACTTC.